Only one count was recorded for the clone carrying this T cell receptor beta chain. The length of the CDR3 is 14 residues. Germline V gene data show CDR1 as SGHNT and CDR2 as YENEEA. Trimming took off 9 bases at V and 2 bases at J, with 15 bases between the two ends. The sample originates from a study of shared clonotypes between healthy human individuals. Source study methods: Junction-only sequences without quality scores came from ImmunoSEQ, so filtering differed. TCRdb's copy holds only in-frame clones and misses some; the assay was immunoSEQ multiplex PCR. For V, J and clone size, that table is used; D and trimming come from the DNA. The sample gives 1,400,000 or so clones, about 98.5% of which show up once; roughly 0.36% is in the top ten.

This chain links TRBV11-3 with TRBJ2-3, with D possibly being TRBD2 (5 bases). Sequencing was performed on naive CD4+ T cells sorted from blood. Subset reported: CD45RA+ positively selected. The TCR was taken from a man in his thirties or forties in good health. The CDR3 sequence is CASSLSGNTDTQYF. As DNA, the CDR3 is TGTGCCAGTTCTTTGAGCGGAAACACAGATACGCAGTATTTT.